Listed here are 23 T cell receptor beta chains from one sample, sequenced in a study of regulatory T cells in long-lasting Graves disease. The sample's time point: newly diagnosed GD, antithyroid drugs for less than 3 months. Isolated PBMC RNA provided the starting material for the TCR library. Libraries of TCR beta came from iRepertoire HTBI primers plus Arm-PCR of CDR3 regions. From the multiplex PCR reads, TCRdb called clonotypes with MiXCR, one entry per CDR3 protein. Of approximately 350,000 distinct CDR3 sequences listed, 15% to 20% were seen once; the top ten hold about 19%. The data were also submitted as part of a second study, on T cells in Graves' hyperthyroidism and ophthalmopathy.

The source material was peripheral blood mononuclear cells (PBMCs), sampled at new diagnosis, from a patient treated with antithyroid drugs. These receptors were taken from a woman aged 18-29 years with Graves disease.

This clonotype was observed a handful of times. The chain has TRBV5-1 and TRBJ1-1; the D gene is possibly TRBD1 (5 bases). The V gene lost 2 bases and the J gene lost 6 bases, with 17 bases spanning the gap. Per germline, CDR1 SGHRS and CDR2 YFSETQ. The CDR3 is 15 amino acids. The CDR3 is CASSLNAWTLSEAFF. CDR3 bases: TGCGCCAGCAGCTTAAATGCCTGGACACTATCTGAAGCTTTCTTT.

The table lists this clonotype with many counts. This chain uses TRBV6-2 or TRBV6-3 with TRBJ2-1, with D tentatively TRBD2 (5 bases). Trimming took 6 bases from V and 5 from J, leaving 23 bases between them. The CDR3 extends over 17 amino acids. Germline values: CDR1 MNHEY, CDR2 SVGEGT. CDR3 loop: CASSSDLVGIGHNEQFF. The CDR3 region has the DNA TGTGCCAGCAGCTCGGACTTGGTAGGAATAGGACACAATGAGCAGTTCTTC.

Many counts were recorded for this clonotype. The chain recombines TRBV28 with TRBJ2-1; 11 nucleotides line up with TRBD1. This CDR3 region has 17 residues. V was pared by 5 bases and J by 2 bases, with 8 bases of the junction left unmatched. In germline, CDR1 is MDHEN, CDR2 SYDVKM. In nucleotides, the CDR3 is TGTGCCAGCAGTCCGACAAGGGGACAGGGGGCCTACAATGAGCAGTTCTTC. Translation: CASSPTRGQGAYNEQFF.

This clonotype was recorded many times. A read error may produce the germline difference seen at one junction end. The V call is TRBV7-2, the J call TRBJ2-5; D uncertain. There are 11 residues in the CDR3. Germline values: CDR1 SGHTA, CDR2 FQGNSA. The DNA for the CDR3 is TGTGCCAGCAGCTTATACCGGCAGGTCGGCTTC. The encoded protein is CASSLYRQVGF.

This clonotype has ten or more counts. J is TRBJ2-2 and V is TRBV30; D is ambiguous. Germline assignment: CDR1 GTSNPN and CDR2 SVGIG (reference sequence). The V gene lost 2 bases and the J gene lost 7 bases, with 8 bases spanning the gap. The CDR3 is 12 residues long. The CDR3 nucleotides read TGTGCCTGGAGTCCCATTAGCGGGGAGCTGTTTTTT. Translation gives CAWSPISGELFF.

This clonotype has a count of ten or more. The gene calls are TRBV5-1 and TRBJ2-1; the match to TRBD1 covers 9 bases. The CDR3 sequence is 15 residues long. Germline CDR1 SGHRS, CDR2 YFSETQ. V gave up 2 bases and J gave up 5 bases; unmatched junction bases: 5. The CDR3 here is CASSLNRGRNNEQFF. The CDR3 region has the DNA TGCGCCAGCAGCTTAAACAGGGGGCGCAACAATGAGCAGTTCTTC. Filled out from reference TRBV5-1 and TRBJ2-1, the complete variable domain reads KAGVTQTPRYLIKTRGQQVTLSCSPISGHRSVSWYQQTPGQGLQFLFEYFSETQRNKGNFPGRFSGRQFSNSRSEMNVSTLELGDSALYLCASSLNRGRNNEQFFGPGTRLTVL.

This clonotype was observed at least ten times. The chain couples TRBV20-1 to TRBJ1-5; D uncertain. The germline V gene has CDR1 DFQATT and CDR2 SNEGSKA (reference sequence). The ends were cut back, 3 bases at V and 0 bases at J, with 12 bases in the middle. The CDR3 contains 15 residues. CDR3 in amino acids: CSARPVQNSNQPQHF. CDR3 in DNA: TGCAGTGCTAGGCCCGTACAGAATAGCAATCAGCCCCAGCATTTT.

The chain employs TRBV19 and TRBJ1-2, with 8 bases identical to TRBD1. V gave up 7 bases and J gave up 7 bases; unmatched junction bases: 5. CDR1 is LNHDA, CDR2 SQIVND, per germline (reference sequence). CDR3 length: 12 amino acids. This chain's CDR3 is CASTQGAGGYTF. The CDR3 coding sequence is TGTGCCAGTACCCAGGGGGCTGGTGGCTACACCTTC.

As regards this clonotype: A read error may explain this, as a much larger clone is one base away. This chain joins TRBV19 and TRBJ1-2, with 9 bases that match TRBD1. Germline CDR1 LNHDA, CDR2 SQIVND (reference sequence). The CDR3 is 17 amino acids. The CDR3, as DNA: TGTGCCAGTAGTATGTTTGGGACAGGGCTCTCGGACTATGGCTGCACCTTC. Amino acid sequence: CASSMFGTGLSDYGCTF. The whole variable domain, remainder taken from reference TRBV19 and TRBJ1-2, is DGGITQSPKYLFRKEGQNVTLSCEQNLNHDAMYWYRQDPGQGLRLIYYSQIVNDFQKGDIAEGYSVSREKKESFPLTVTSAQKNPTAFYLCASSMFGTGLSDYGCTFGSGTRLTVV.

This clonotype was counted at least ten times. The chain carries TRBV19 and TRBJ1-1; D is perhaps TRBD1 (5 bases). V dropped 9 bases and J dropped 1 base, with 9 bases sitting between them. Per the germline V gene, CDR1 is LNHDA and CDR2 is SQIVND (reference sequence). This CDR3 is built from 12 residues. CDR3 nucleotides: TGTGCCAGAGGGACGGGGAACACTGAAGCTTTCTTT. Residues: CARGTGNTEAFF.

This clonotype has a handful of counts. CDR3 amino acids: CAWSRDRNQPQHF. The CDR3 DNA is TGTGCCTGGAGCCGGGACAGGAATCAGCCCCAGCATTTT. This chain joins TRBV30 and TRBJ1-5; 8 positions match TRBD1. Germline V gene lookup returns CDR1 GTSNPN and CDR2 SVGIG (reference sequence). J was trimmed by 4 bases and V by 3 bases; bases with no gene match: 2. The CDR3 loop spans 13 amino acids.

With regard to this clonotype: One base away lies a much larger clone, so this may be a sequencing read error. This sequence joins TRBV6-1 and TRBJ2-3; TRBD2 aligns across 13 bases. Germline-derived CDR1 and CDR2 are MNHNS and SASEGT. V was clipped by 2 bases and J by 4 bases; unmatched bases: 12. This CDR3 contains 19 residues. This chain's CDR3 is CASSETGTSGDPSADTQYF. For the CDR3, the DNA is TGTGCCAGCAGTGAAACCGGGACTAGCGGGGACCCTAGCGCAGATACGCAGTATTTT.

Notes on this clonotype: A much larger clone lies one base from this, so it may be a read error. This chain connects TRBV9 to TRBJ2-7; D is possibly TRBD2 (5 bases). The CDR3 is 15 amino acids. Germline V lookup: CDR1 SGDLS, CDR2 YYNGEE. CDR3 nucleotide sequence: TGTGCCAGCAGCGTAGGAGACGCTAGCTCCTACGAGCAGCACTTC. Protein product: CASSVGDASSYEQHF.

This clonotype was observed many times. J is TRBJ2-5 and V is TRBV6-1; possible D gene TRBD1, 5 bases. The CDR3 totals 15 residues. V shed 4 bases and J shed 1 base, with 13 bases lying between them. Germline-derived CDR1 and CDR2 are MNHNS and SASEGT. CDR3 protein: CASSVKTTGQETQYF. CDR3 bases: TGTGCCAGCAGTGTAAAAACAACAGGCCAAGAGACCCAGTACTTC.

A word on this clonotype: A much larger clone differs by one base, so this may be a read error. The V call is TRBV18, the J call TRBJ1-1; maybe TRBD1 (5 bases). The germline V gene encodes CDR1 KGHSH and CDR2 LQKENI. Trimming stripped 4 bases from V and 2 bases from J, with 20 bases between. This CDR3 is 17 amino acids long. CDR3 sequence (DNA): TGTGCCAGCTCACTCTACCCAATAGGGGCGGGTAACACTGAAGCTTTCTTT. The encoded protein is CASSLYPIGAGNTEAFF.

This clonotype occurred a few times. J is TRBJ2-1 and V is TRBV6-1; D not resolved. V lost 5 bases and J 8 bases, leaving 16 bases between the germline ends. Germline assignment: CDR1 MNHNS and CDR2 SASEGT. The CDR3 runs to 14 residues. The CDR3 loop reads CASSRTVLGDEQFF. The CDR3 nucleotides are TGTGCCAGCAGTCGTACAGTGCTCGGAGATGAGCAGTTCTTC.

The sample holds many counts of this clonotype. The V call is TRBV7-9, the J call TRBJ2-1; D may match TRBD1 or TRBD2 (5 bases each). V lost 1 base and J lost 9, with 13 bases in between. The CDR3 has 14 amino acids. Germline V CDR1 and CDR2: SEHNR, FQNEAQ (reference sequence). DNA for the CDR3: TGTGCCAGCAGCTTAGGGACACTAGGGGCTGAGCAGTTCTTC. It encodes CASSLGTLGAEQFF.

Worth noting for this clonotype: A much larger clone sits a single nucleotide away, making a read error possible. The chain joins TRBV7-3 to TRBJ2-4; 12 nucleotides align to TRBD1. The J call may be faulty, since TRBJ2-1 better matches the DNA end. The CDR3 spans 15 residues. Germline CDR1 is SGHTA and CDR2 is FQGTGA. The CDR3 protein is CASSIAGTGGNDQFF. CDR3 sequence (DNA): TGTGCCAGCAGCATAGCCGGGACAGGGGGCAATGATCAGTTCTTC.

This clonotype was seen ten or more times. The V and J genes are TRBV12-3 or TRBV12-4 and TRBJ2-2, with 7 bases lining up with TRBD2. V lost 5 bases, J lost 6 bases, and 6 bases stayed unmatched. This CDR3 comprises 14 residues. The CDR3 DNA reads TGTGCCAGCAGTCCCCGTAGCGGGCCCGGGGAGCTGTTTTTT. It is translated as CASSPRSGPGELFF.

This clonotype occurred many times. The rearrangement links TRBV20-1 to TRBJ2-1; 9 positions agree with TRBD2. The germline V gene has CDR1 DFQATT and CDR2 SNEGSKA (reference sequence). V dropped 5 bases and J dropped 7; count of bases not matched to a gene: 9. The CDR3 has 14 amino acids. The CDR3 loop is CSARPTAGGNEQFF. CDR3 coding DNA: TGCAGTGCTCGACCCACAGCGGGAGGTAATGAGCAGTTCTTC.

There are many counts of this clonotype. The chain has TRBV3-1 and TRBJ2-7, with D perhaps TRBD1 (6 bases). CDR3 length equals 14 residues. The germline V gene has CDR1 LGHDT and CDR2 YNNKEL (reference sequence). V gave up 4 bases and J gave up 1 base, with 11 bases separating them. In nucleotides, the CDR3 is TGTGCCAGCAGCCCGCGACAGGCTTCCTACGAGCAGTACTTC. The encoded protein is CASSPRQASYEQYF.

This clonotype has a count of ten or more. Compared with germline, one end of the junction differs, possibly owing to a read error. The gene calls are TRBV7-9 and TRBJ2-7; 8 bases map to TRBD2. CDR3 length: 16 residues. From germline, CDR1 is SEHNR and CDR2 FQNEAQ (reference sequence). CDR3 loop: CASSLEVGLGSYEQYF. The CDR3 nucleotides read TGCGCCAGCAGCCTCGAAGTGGGACTAGGTTCCTACGAGCAGTACTTC.

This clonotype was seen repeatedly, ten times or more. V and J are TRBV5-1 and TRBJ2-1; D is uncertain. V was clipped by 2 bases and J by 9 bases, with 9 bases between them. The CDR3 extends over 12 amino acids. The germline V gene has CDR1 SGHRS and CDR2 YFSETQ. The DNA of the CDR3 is TGCGCCAGCAGCTTAATTTCGAGTGAGCAGTTCTTC. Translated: CASSLISSEQFF.